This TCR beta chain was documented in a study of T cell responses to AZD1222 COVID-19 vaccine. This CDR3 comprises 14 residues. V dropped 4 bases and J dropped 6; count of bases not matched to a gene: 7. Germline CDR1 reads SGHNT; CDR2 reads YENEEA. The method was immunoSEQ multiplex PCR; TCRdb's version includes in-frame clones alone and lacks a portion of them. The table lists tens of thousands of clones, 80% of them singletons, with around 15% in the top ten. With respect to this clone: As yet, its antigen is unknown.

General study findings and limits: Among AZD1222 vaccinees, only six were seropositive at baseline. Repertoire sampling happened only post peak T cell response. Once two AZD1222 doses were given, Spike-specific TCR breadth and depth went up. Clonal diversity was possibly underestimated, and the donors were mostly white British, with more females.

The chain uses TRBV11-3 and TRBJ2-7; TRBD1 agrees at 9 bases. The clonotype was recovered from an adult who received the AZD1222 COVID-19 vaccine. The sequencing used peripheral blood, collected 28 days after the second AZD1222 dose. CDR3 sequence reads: CASSSGQGLGEQYF. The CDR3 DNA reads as TGTGCCAGCAGCTCGGGACAGGGACTGGGCGAGCAGTACTTC.